Sample share makes the clone carrying this T cell receptor (beta chain) medium-sized (0.01 to 0.1%). Its antigen is unknown. The sample comes from a study of HIV-infected patients and healthy controls. Study results and limitations: Healthy controls carried many MAIT alpha-chain CDR3s, while HIV+ repertoires had few. Apparent post-therapy Gini recovery among HIV-infected patients was not reproduced with size-matched repertoires. The authors saw processing only sixteen HIV-infected individuals as a major limitation on generality.

cDNA was made from approximately 0.55 ug RNA using alpha and beta constant primers. Each of the alpha and beta chains got its own library through chain-specific third strand synthesis with indices. MiXCR, run by TCRdb on the 5' RACE reads, gives a single entry per CDR3 protein. The table records roughly 4,200 distinct CDR3 sequences, about 14% of them present only once. V was pared by 5 bases and J by 8 bases, with 15 bases between. CDR1 is ENHRY and CDR2 is SYGVKD in the germline V gene. The CDR3 covers 13 residues. No cell fractionation was done, so the repertoire covers all unsorted peripheral blood T cells.

Sequenced material: blood, taken before antiretroviral therapy. The chain employs TRBV10-3 and TRBJ1-2, with a weak D call TRBD1 (5 bases). The origin of this receptor is an adult with HIV infection. The CDR3 region has the DNA TGTGCCATCAGTTCTGCAGAGAGGGGCGGCTACACCTTC. Translating it yields CAISSAERGGYTF.